This TCR beta chain was identified during a study of cytomegalovirus exposure and HLA in healthy donors. The CDR3 sequence is 15 residues long. Trimming cost V 0 bases and J 5 bases, with 14 bases left between them. Germline V gives CDR1 ENHRY, CDR2 SYGVKD. With regard to this clone: Its antigen is still unknown.

Study-wide points: Previously analyzed data showed that most TCR beta V segments were productive at a frequency of about 90% or about 30%.

PCR involved 60 Vbeta and 13 Jbeta primers. Method: immunoSEQ multiplex PCR; TCRdb's copy keeps in-frame clones and lacks some. The sample includes roughly 140,000 clones, more than 65% of them seen just once. What was sequenced was PBMCs. The chain has TRBV10-3 and TRBJ2-7, with a tentative D call TRBD1 (6 bases). The sequence was obtained from a woman in her twenties or thirties in good health and CMV-seronegative. CDR3 bases: TGTGCCATCAGTGAGTCCCGAGGGGCAGGGGACGAGCAGTACTTC. It encodes CAISESRGAGDEQYF.